Listed below are T cell receptor beta chains from one sample, sequenced in a study of T cell repertoires in cytomegalovirus infection. These receptors have no identified antigens. A single record per CDR3 protein comes from TCRdb applying MiXCR to the reads. Of about 830,000 distinct CDR3 sequences detected, about 33% appear once; the ten largest clones hold around 11%. The starting material was cultured CD8+ T cells from PBMCs, obtained from culture after CMV antigen stimulation. Receptor source: a human donor in good health (CMV status not recorded). Some clones in this sample may be carry-over from other donors' samples. The CDR3 runs from the conserved cysteine through the conserved F or W. Each record gives: J gene, clone size, D gene, V gene, CDR3 protein, CDR3 DNA. The D gene is left open where the match is weak. Some rows have no size entry. The others give once, few or many, or a class for an expanded clone.

TRBJ2-1	few	.	TRBV7-9	CASSLVYGSLNEQFF	TGTGCCAGCAGCTTAGTATACGGCAGCCTCAATGAGCAGTTCTTC
TRBJ2-3	.	TRBD2	TRBV6-4	CASSRSTSGGSTDTQYF	TGTGCCAGCAGTCGCTCCACTAGCGGGGGGAGCACAGATACGCAGTATTTT
TRBJ1-5	few	TRBD1	TRBV19	CASSIEFGTGNNQPQHF	TGTGCCAGTAGTATAGAATTTGGGACAGGGAATAATCAGCCCCAGCATTTT
TRBJ1-6	.	.	TRBV4-3	CASSQDRQVFNNSPLHF	TGCGCCAGCAGCCAAGATCGACAGGTTTTTAATAATTCACCCCTCCACTTT
TRBJ2-7	many	TRBD1	TRBV7-9	CASSLGTGNSYEQYF	TGTGCCAGCAGCCTTGGGACAGGGAATTCCTACGAGCAGTACTTC
TRBJ2-6	.	.	TRBV6-1	CASSKTREISGANVLTF	TGTGCCAGCAGTAAGACCAGGGAAATCTCTGGGGCCAACGTCCTGACTTTC
TRBJ2-3	.	TRBD2	TRBV12-3/TRBV12-4	CASSPPRGRGSTDTQYF	TGTGCCAGCAGTCCTCCGAGAGGGCGGGGGTCCACAGATACGCAGTATTTT
TRBJ2-1	few	.	TRBV7-8	CASSFGSDEQFF	TGTGCCAGCAGCTTCGGCAGCGATGAGCAGTTCTTC
TRBJ2-3	.	TRBD2	TRBV2	CASSGGGGTTDTQYF	TGTGCCAGCAGTGGCGGCGGGGGGACCACAGATACGCAGTATTTC
TRBJ2-1	.	.	TRBV7-9	CASSPGTTEQFF	TGTGCCAGCAGCCCCGGGACGACTGAGCAGTTCTTC
TRBJ2-1	.	TRBD2	TRBV6-6	CASSPPAGGGPDEQFF	TGTGCCAGCAGTCCTCCTGCGGGGGGCGGACCCGATGAGCAGTTCTTC
TRBJ1-2	.	.	TRBV7-3	CASSLMGAHGYTF	TGTGCCAGCAGCTTAATGGGAGCGCATGGCTACACCTTC
TRBJ2-1	many	.	TRBV7-9	CASSSLDSSYNEQFF	TGTGCCAGCAGCTCCTTGGACAGTTCCTACAATGAGCAGTTCTTC
TRBJ2-7	few	.	TRBV19	CASSSTPSLGEQYF	TGTGCCAGTAGTTCGACACCTTCCCTCGGCGAGCAGTACTTC
TRBJ2-2	many	TRBD1	TRBV7-6	CASSFRDRGRTGELFF	TGTGCCAGCAGCTTCCGGGACAGGGGCCGGACCGGGGAGCTGTTTTTT
TRBJ2-2	.	.	TRBV6-2/TRBV6-3	CASSYLGSPTGELFF	TGTGCCAGCAGTTACCTGGGTAGCCCCACCGGGGAGCTGTTTTTT
TRBJ1-1	.	TRBD1	TRBV2	CASRDRVGTEAFF	TGTGCCAGCAGGGACAGGGTGGGGACTGAAGCTTTCTTT
TRBJ2-3	few	TRBD2	TRBV12-3/TRBV12-4	CASRQPPSLAGAWTQYF	TGTGCCAGCAGGCAGCCCCCTTCCCTAGCGGGGGCATGGACGCAGTATTTT
TRBJ2-5	.	.	TRBV4-1	CASSQDLTGAQETQYF	TGCGCCAGCAGCCAAGACTTAACGGGGGCGCAAGAGACCCAGTACTTC
TRBJ1-1	few	TRBD1	TRBV11-2	CASSPWTGGQDTEAFF	TGTGCCAGCAGCCCTTGGACAGGGGGACAGGACACTGAAGCTTTCTTT
TRBJ1-2	once	.	TRBV9	CASSVPHTF	TGTGCCAGCAGCGTCCCTCATACCTTC
TRBJ2-7	few	.	TRBV12-3/TRBV12-4	CASSVRVNSYEQYF	TGTGCCAGCAGCGTCCGGGTCAACTCCTACGAGCAGTACTTC
TRBJ1-2	.	.	TRBV7-8	CASSRIEGYTF	TGTGCCAGCAGTCGAATAGAGGGCTACACCTTC
TRBJ2-1	.	TRBD1	TRBV18	CASSPEAGGPREQFF	TGTGCCAGCTCACCAGAGGCAGGGGGCCCACGGGAGCAGTTCTTC
TRBJ2-7	.	TRBD1	TRBV10-3	CAIKGTGSYEQYF	TGTGCCATTAAAGGGACAGGCTCCTACGAGCAGTACTTC
TRBJ2-5	.	TRBD1	TRBV6-1	CASSPRDRGLQTQYF	TGTGCCAGCAGTCCCCGGGACAGGGGGCTTCAGACCCAGTACTTC
TRBJ1-2	.	.	TRBV6-1	CASSERDNYGYTF	TGTGCCAGCAGTGAACGAGACAACTATGGCTACACCTTC
TRBJ1-5	once	TRBD1	TRBV27	CASSTGALNQPQHF	TGTGCCAGCAGCACAGGGGCCCTCAATCAGCCCCAGCATTTT
TRBJ1-5	many	.	TRBV7-8	CASSLGAGVTSNQPQHF	TGTGCCAGCAGCTTGGGGGCCGGGGTTACAAGCAATCAGCCCCAGCATTTT
TRBJ1-5	.	.	TRBV2	CASRPNNQPQHF	TGTGCCAGCAGACCCAACAATCAGCCCCAGCATTTT
TRBJ2-5	few	TRBD2	TRBV9	CASSVSGGDQETQYF	TGTGCCAGCAGCGTAAGCGGGGGGGACCAAGAGACCCAGTACTTC
TRBJ2-1	few	.	TRBV19	CASMISGRPDYNEQFF	TGTGCCAGTATGATCTCCGGCAGGCCTGACTACAATGAGCAGTTCTTC
TRBJ1-2	few	.	TRBV27	CASRDLYYGYTF	TGTGCCAGCCGGGACCTCTACTATGGCTACACCTTC
TRBJ1-5	.	TRBD1	TRBV7-9	CASSSGTAGIGNQPQHF	TGTGCCAGCAGCTCAGGGACAGCTGGTATAGGCAATCAGCCCCAGCATTTT
TRBJ2-1	.	TRBD1	TRBV7-9	CASRGTGGGEQFF	TGTGCCAGCAGGGGAACAGGGGGCGGCGAGCAGTTCTTC
TRBJ1-1	few	.	TRBV12-3/TRBV12-4	CASSFGGDEAFF	TGTGCCAGCAGTTTCGGAGGGGATGAAGCTTTCTTT
TRBJ1-1	many	.	TRBV7-8	CASSLAGQGGTEAFF	TGTGCCAGCAGCTTAGCTGGGCAGGGAGGAACTGAAGCTTTCTTT
TRBJ2-5	few	.	TRBV7-9	CASNFQGQETQYF	TGTGCCAGCAACTTCCAGGGGCAAGAGACCCAGTACTTC
TRBJ1-1	.	TRBD1	TRBV20-1	CSAGQGIMNTEAFF	TGCAGTGCCGGACAGGGAATAATGAACACTGAAGCTTTCTTT
TRBJ1-2	.	TRBD1	TRBV2	CASSEPRQGTGDGYTF	TGTGCCAGCAGTGAACCCCGCCAGGGGACAGGGGATGGCTACACCTTC
TRBJ2-7	.	.	TRBV7-6	CASSLYGGTAYEQYF	TGTGCCAGCAGCTTATACGGGGGCACAGCCTACGAGCAGTACTTC
TRBJ1-4	.	.	TRBV28	CASRLRARGEKLFF	TGTGCCAGCAGATTACGGGCTCGGGGTGAAAAACTGTTTTTT
TRBJ2-5	.	TRBD2	TRBV12-3/TRBV12-4	CASSLDGAGEPQETLYF	TGTGCCAGCAGTTTAGATGGGGCGGGGGAGCCACAAGAGACCCTGTACTTC
TRBJ2-2	few	.	TRBV27	CATLYAGELFF	TGTGCCACCTTATACGCCGGGGAGCTGTTTTTT
TRBJ1-1	.	.	TRBV7-4	CASSLDQVGTEAFF	TGTGCCAGCAGCCTCGACCAAGTTGGCACTGAAGCTTTCTTT
TRBJ2-1	.	TRBD1	TRBV27	CASSPDRGIGNEQFF	TGTGCCAGCAGTCCGGACAGGGGAATAGGCAATGAGCAGTTCTTC
TRBJ2-5	.	.	TRBV5-6	CASSGVQFQETQYF	TGTGCCAGCAGCGGGGTTCAATTCCAAGAGACCCAGTACTTC
TRBJ1-1	.	.	TRBV4-1	CASSQEGFLVAFF	TGCGCCAGCAGCCAAGAAGGGTTCCTCGTCGCTTTCTTT
TRBJ2-7	.	.	TRBV27	CASGPRRPTASYEQYF	TGTGCCAGCGGACCACGACGACCGACAGCCTCCTACGAGCAGTACTTC